Given below is one T cell receptor (beta chain) in context. Its antigen is unknown. Receptor libraries were prepared by 5' RACE. For each TCR library, approximately 3,700 ng of total RNA was used. For each sample, cDNA was synthesized in eight separate reactions using SMARTScribe reverse transcriptase. During cDNA synthesis, template switching introduced unique molecular identifiers that contained a 6-nucleotide sample barcode. TCRalpha and TCRbeta cDNA was amplified in two nested PCRs of around 15 and 9 cycles, and bead purification was carried out after each PCR. Before amplification, cDNA was treated with uracil DNA-glycosylase and purified using the QIAquick PCR purification kit. In the second PCR, Illumina TruSeq-compatible adapters and sample-specific barcodes were added. Library quality and concentration were assessed using TapeStation and Qubit, and about 5.2 ng of each library was pooled. Sequencing of pooled libraries was carried out on an Illumina HiSeq2500 single-index Rapid Run using 2 x 100 bp reads and custom sequencing primers. Turning to the authors' computational methods: UMI-based consensus assembly with MiGEC version 1.2.6 was used to correct PCR and sequencing errors. MiXCR version 2.1.1 was used for V(D)J alignment, clonotype assembly and CDR3 extraction. Gene usage, clonotype sharing and MAIT/NKT TCR abundance were normalised by analysing the top 1000, 10 000 and 20 000 clonotypes per sample. Diversity was computed as the inverse Simpson index with the vegan R package after downsampling to 27 000 UMIs. Statistical testing used paired Mann-Whitney U tests on the discordant twin pairs and applied Benjamini-Hochberg correction for multiple testing. TCRdb reprocessed the reads and provides one entry for every CDR3 protein sequence; no DNA is given. What appears here as the V and J calls and clone size reflects TCRdb's work, not the paper's. This sample's records show under 200,000 distinct CDR3 sequences. The ten largest clones take up roughly 2.4% of the sample.

This entry belongs to a study of monozygotic twins with inflammatory bowel disease (dated by TCRdb to between 2017 and 2020). Turning to the overall study: The full study comprised around 28 monozygotic twin pairs: nine German pairs (four IBD-concordant, five IBD-discordant) and 19 IBD-discordant Danish pairs. The search for disease-associated traits relied mainly on comparing, within discordant pairs, IBD patients with their genetically identical healthy co-twins. Each individual had, on average, about 151 000 unique TCRalpha sequences and 181 000 unique TCRbeta sequences available for analysis. On the study overall, not on this receptor specifically: IBD patients shared fewer clonotypes with other individuals than healthy twins did, most markedly in patients showing signs of disease activity. IBD patients had lower TCRbeta repertoire diversity, measured by the inverse Simpson index, than their healthy co-twins. Distinction between different T cell subtypes could not be achieved in the analysis. Background noise and inter-individual variability may have been introduced into the repertoires by the differing immunosuppressive treatments among patients. No difference in repertoire similarity was observed between concordant and discordant twins, possibly owing to limited statistical power. The results gave no support for a single strong signal or clonotype linked to IBD.

Reading the germline V gene (reference sequence) gives CDR1 DFQATT and CDR2 SNEGSKA. From the cysteine through the phenylalanine, the CDR3 covers 16 amino acids. No DNA appears here. From each donor, an approximately 2.3 ml peripheral blood sample was drawn into PAXgene tubes and stored at -80 degrees C. Without T cell sorting, total RNA was isolated from whole blood using the PAXgene blood miRNA kit on an automated QIAcube. Peripheral blood from monozygotic twin pairs concordant or discordant for inflammatory bowel disease was subjected to deep TCRalpha and TCRbeta repertoire profiling with unique molecular barcoding. Smoking habits were recorded for all twin pairs, with individuals classified as current, former or never smokers.

The material sequenced was blood. The sequence derives from a human donor with ulcerative colitis or Crohn's disease, or a healthy co-twin of an affected twin (not recorded which). This chain joins TRBV20-1 to TRBJ1-2; absent DNA, TCRdb's TRBD1 call cannot be checked. The CDR3 region: CSARILGRRANYGYTF.